Listed below are T cell receptor beta chains from one sample, sequenced in a study of blood T cell repertoires in COVID-19. The method was immunoSEQ multiplex PCR; TCRdb's version includes in-frame clones alone and lacks a portion of them. The sample consists of 250,000 to 300,000 clones, approximately 86% of them appearing once. The sample consisted of peripheral blood. Source of these receptors: a woman between 45 and 60 years old who had recovered from COVID-19. The CDR3 runs from the conserved cysteine through the conserved F or W. Each record gives: V gene, J gene, D gene, CDR3 DNA, CDR3 protein. A D gene is named only where the DNA matches it firmly.

V: TRBV11-3; J: TRBJ2-1; D: TRBD1; DNA: TGTGCCAGCAGCCTCGAGACAGGGACCAAGCAGTTCTTC; CDR3: CASSLETGTKQFF
V: TRBV7-2; J: TRBJ1-3; D: TRBD1; DNA: TGTGCCAGCAGCCCTGGCGGGACAGGGTTACACACCATATATTTT; CDR3: CASSPGGTGLHTIYF
V: TRBV29-1; J: TRBJ1-2; D: .; DNA: TGCAGCGTTGATCCGCCGGGTAACTATGGCTACACCTTC; CDR3: CSVDPPGNYGYTF
V: TRBV5-1; J: TRBJ1-2; D: TRBD1; DNA: TGCGCCAGCAGTCGGCCGGGACAGGGGGCAGATGGCTACACCTTC; CDR3: CASSRPGQGADGYTF
V: TRBV7-2; J: TRBJ2-1; D: TRBD2; DNA: TGTGCCAGCAGCAAACGACCGGCGGGGGACTACAATGAGCAGTTCTTC; CDR3: CASSKRPAGDYNEQFF
V: TRBV2; J: TRBJ1-5; D: TRBD1; DNA: TGTGCCAGCAGTTATACAGGGGATAGCAATCAGCCCCAGCATTTT; CDR3: CASSYTGDSNQPQHF
V: TRBV27; J: TRBJ2-5; D: .; DNA: TGTGCCAGCAGTTTATATCAGGGGCAGGGAGAGACCCAGTACTTC; CDR3: CASSLYQGQGETQYF
V: TRBV29-1; J: TRBJ2-3; D: TRBD2; DNA: TGCAGCGTGGACACGGGAGGAGATACGCAGTATTTT; CDR3: CSVDTGGDTQYF
V: TRBV11-1; J: TRBJ1-6; D: .; DNA: TGTGCCAGCAGCCCACGAGGTCTTTATAATTCACCCCTCCACTTT; CDR3: CASSPRGLYNSPLHF
V: TRBV4-3; J: TRBJ2-1; D: TRBD2; DNA: TGCGCCAGCAGCCAGCGGGGACTAGCGGCTAATGAGCAGTTCTTC; CDR3: CASSQRGLAANEQFF
V: TRBV2; J: TRBJ2-5; D: TRBD2; DNA: TGTGCCAGCAGTGTATTTGGGGGGGGCCAAGAGACCCAGTACTTC; CDR3: CASSVFGGGQETQYF
V: TRBV5-4; J: TRBJ1-2; D: .; DNA: TGTGCCAGCAGCTTGGCCGGGGGGGCGAACTATGGCTACACCTTC; CDR3: CASSLAGGANYGYTF
V: TRBV7-2; J: TRBJ1-1; D: TRBD1; DNA: TGTGCCAGCAGCTTTGGGACAGGGCGCACTGAAGCTTTCTTT; CDR3: CASSFGTGRTEAFF
V: TRBV9; J: TRBJ1-1; D: .; DNA: TGTGCCAGCAGCGTCTTACCTATGAACACTGAAGCTTTCTTT; CDR3: CASSVLPMNTEAFF
V: TRBV19; J: TRBJ1-1; D: .; DNA: TGTGCCAGTAGTTATGACGCGGGCGGCGCTGAAGCTTTCTTT; CDR3: CASSYDAGGAEAFF
V: TRBV14; J: TRBJ2-2; D: TRBD2; DNA: TGTGCCAGCAGCCCCGGACTAGCGGGAGTTCTTGGCACCGGGGAGCTGTTTTTT; CDR3: CASSPGLAGVLGTGELFF
V: TRBV4-2; J: TRBJ2-2; D: .; DNA: TGTGCCAGCAGCCAAGGTGGAGGGACCGGGGAGCTGTTTTTT; CDR3: CASSQGGGTGELFF
V: TRBV24-1; J: TRBJ2-2; D: .; DNA: TGTGCCACCAGTGATTCTCCGTACACCGGGGAGCTGTTTTTT; CDR3: CATSDSPYTGELFF
V: TRBV19; J: TRBJ2-7; D: .; DNA: TGTGCCAGGGGGGACTCATACGAGCAGTACTTC; CDR3: CARGDSYEQYF
V: TRBV5-1; J: TRBJ2-7; D: .; DNA: TGCGCCAGCAGCTTGGGGCAGCGGAACCTCTACGAGCAGTACTTC; CDR3: CASSLGQRNLYEQYF
V: TRBV10-3; J: TRBJ1-2; D: .; DNA: TGTGCCATCAGCCGGCGGGGAGATACTAACTATGGCTACACCTTC; CDR3: CAISRRGDTNYGYTF
V: TRBV6-5; J: TRBJ1-2; D: .; DNA: TGTGCCAGCAGTTACCCCGGGAGGGATCCCAACTATGGCTACACCTTC; CDR3: CASSYPGRDPNYGYTF
V: TRBV5-1; J: TRBJ2-7; D: .; DNA: TGCGCCAGCAAGAGGACTGGCGGCTCCTACGAGCAGTACTTC; CDR3: CASKRTGGSYEQYF
V: TRBV6-6; J: TRBJ1-2; D: TRBD1; DNA: TGTGCCAGCAGATCTACCCGGACAGGGTACTATGGCTACACCTTC; CDR3: CASRSTRTGYYGYTF
V: TRBV5-1; J: TRBJ2-7; D: .; DNA: TGCGCCAGCAGCTTGGAAGGTAGCGGCGAGCAGTACTTC; CDR3: CASSLEGSGEQYF
V: TRBV4-3; J: TRBJ1-6; D: .; DNA: TGCGCCAGCAGCCAAGGAGGCAGGGAAGACTCACCCCTCCACTTT; CDR3: CASSQGGREDSPLHF
V: TRBV24-1; J: TRBJ2-5; D: TRBD1; DNA: TGTGCCACCAGTCAGCCGGGACAGGGGATTCGGGAGACCCAGTACTTC; CDR3: CATSQPGQGIRETQYF
V: TRBV7-6; J: TRBJ2-1; D: TRBD2; DNA: TGTGCCAGCAGCCACCGCGGGCTAGCGGGAGACAATGAGCAGTTCTTC; CDR3: CASSHRGLAGDNEQFF
V: TRBV19; J: TRBJ2-3; D: TRBD2; DNA: TGTGCCAGTTCCTCATTTAGCGGGAGGGAGGCAGATACGCAGTATTTT; CDR3: CASSSFSGREADTQYF
V: TRBV30; J: TRBJ1-1; D: .; DNA: TGTGCCTGGAGTGTACGCCAGAAAGACTACGCTTTCTTT; CDR3: CAWSVRQKDYAFF
V: TRBV4-2; J: TRBJ1-1; D: TRBD1; DNA: TGTGCCAGCAGCCACCACGGACAGGCGGTCCCTGAAGCTTTCTTT; CDR3: CASSHHGQAVPEAFF
V: TRBV4-3; J: TRBJ1-1; D: .; DNA: TGCGCCAGCAGCCAAGGCCGACAAGTGTTGAACACTGAAGCTTTCTTT; CDR3: CASSQGRQVLNTEAFF
V: TRBV5-5; J: TRBJ2-7; D: .; DNA: TGTGCCAGCAGCTTACGACAGGCCAGTTCCTACGAGCAGTACTTC; CDR3: CASSLRQASSYEQYF
V: TRBV11-2; J: TRBJ1-3; D: .; DNA: TGTGCCAGCAGCTTAGGTGGAGGAAGCTCTGGAAACACCATATATTTT; CDR3: CASSLGGGSSGNTIYF
V: TRBV7-9; J: TRBJ2-7; D: TRBD1; DNA: TGTGCCAGCAGCAAAATACAGGGGTGGGAGCAGTACTTC; CDR3: CASSKIQGWEQYF
V: TRBV28; J: TRBJ2-3; D: TRBD2; DNA: TGTGCCAGCAGTTTCCCTAGCGGGAGTTTTTATACGCAGTATTTT; CDR3: CASSFPSGSFYTQYF
V: TRBV28; J: TRBJ2-7; D: TRBD1; DNA: TGTGCCAGCAGTGTGATTCAGGGACAGGGGCCCAACGAGCAGTACTTC; CDR3: CASSVIQGQGPNEQYF